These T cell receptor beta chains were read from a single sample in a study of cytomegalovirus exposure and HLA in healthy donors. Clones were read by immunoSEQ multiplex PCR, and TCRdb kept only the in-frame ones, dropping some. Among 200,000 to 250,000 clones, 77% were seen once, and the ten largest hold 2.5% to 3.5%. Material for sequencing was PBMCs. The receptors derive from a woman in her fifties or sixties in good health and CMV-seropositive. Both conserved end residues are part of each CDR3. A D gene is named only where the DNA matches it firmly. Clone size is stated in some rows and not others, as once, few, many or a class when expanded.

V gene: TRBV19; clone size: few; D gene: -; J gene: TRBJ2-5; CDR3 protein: CASSRGQEGTQYF; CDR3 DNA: TGTGCCAGTAGTAGGGGTCAGGAGGGGACCCAGTACTTC
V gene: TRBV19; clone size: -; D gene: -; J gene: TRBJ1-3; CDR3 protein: CASRRGNTIYF; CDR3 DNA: TGTGCCAGTAGGCGTGGAAACACCATATATTTT
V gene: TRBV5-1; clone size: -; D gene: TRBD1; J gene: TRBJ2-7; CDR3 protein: CASTPAGTGLYEQYF; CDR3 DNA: TGCGCCAGCACCCCTGCCGGGACAGGGTTATACGAGCAGTACTTC
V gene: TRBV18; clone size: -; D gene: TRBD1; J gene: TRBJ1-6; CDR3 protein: CASSAGTANSPLHF; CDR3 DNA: TGTGCCAGCTCGGCCGGGACAGCCAATTCACCCCTCCACTTT
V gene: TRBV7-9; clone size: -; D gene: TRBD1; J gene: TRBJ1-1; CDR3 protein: CASSLTGVSTEAFF; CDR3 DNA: TGTGCCAGCAGCTTAACAGGGGTTAGCACTGAAGCTTTCTTT
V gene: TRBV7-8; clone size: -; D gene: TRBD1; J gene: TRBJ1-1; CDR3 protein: CASSRQGTGNTEAFF; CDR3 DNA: TGTGCCAGCAGCCGACAGGGGACGGGCAACACTGAAGCTTTCTTT
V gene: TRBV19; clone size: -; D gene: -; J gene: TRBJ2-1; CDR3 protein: CASSPAAAGHWNEQFF; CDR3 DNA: TGTGCCAGTAGCCCCGCAGCGGCGGGCCATTGGAATGAGCAGTTCTTC
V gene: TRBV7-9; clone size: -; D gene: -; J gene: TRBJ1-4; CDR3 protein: CSSSFDEKLFF; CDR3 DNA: TGTTCCAGCAGCTTCGATGAAAAACTGTTTTTT
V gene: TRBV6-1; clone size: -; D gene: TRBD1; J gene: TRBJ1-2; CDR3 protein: CASSESMSQGGYYGYTF; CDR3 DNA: TGTGCCAGCAGTGAATCGATGAGCCAGGGGGGTTACTATGGCTACACCTTC
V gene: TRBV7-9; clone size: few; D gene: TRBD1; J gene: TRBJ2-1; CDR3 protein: CASSSRGQGSIGEQFF; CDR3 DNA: TGTGCCAGCAGCTCACGGGGACAGGGGTCTATTGGGGAGCAGTTCTTC
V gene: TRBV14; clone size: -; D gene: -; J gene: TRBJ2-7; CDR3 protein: CASSQTTVYEQYF; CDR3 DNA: TGTGCCAGCAGCCAGACGACAGTCTACGAGCAGTACTTC